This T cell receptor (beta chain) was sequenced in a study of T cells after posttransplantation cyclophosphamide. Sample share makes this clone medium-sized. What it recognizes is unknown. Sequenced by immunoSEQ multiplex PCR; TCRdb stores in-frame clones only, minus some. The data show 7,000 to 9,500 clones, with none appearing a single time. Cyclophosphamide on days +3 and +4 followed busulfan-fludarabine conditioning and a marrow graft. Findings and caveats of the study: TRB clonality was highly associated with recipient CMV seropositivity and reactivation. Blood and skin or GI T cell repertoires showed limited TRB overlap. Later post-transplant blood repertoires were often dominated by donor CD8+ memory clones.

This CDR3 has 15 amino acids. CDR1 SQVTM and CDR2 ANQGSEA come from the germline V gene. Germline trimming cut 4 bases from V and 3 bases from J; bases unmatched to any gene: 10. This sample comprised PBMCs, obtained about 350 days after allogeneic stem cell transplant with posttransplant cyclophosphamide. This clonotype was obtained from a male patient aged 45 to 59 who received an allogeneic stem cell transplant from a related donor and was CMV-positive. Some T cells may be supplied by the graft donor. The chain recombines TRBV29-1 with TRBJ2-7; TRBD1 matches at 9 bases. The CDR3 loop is CSVGVLRQGDYEQYF. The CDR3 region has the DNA TGCAGCGTTGGGGTCTTGCGACAGGGGGACTACGAGCAGTACTTC.